This T cell receptor beta chain was sequenced for a study of T-cell memory formation after mild COVID-19 (dated by TCRdb to about 2021). Looking at the study overall: Most TCR sequence clusters were specific to one of the two donors. T-cell clones expanding and contracting after mild COVID-19 in two donors were tracked by longitudinal TCRalpha and TCRbeta repertoire sequencing. Two young, previously healthy adult volunteers made up the cohort, one male and one female.

Ficoll-Paque density gradient centrifugation was used to isolate PBMCs. Sequencing was performed on an Illumina NovaSeq 6000. cDNA libraries for TCRalpha and TCRbeta were prepared by 5'RACE using constant-segment primers, with sample barcodes and unique molecular identifiers added. RNA was extracted from every sample with Trizol reagent. Libraries were amplified in two PCR steps, with a second sample barcode and Illumina TruSeq adapters added in the second step. Libraries were sequenced on an Illumina NovaSeq with 2 x 150 bp paired-end reads. The authors processed their data as follows. The reads were demultiplexed and collapsed into UMI-guided consensus sequences using migec v1.2.7. Using mixcr v2.1.11, the UMI consensuses were aligned to TRA and TRB V and J templates and assembled into clonotypes. Clonotypes were classified as expanded or contracted when called significant by both edgeR and NoisET, with noise models trained on biological replicates. edgeR calls used a false discovery rate-adjusted p below 0.01 and a log2 fold-change threshold of 1. As an exploratory analysis of dynamics, PCA with hierarchical clustering was applied to max-normalized trajectories of the 1000 most abundant clonotypes. Separately sequenced CD4+ and CD8+ repertoires were used to assign the CD4 or CD8 phenotype of responding clones. TCRdb passed the public sequencing reads through fastp at Q25 and MiXCR, retaining productive beta sequences. Identical CDR3 proteins give one entry, which carries the most common genes and DNA. TCRdb, not the original authors, processed these V and J calls. The sample table shows 45,000 to 65,000 distinct CDR3 sequences, and around 9.7% are seen once. In total, the top ten clones hold 12% of the sample.

Spanning cysteine to phenylalanine, the CDR3 consists of 16 amino acids. Just the 48-base CDR3 DNA is kept, in frame starting at base 1. The V and J ends are trimmed by 6 bases and 6 bases, leaving 20 bases between them. The research as a whole found: The detection of some responding clones in pre-infection memory suggests that pre-existing cross-reactive memory T cells joined the SARS-CoV-2 response. Clones contracting from day 15 to 85 had balanced CD4/CD8 phenotypes, while a second wave expanding from day 15 to 37 was biased towards CD4+. Contracting CD4+ clones turned up mainly in the CM and EM memory subsets, whereas EMRA was where CD8+ clones were enriched. Only two mild cases were covered in the study, and larger cohorts including severe cases with pre-infection samples were considered necessary. SARS-CoV-2 specificity of the second-wave clones peaking on day 37 was not confirmed.

On this clonotype: The antigen it recognizes is unknown. Base qualities are missing; no much larger clone stands one base away.

The sequence derives from an adult woman who had mild COVID-19 (a few samples of this study predate the infection). The sample titles of this study are shuffled in the database, so cell type and time point are left out; the donor was told from shared clones. The sequenced material came from PBMCs or a T cell subset sorted from them (not recorded which). In this chain, TRBV12-3 or TRBV12-4 is recombined with TRBJ2-2; TRBD2 might be the D gene, on 6 matching bases. Here the CDR3 is given as CASRSPRQGGAGELFF. The sequenced DNA: TGTGCCAGCAGATCCCCCAGGCAGGGCGGGGCCGGGGAGCTGTTTTTT.